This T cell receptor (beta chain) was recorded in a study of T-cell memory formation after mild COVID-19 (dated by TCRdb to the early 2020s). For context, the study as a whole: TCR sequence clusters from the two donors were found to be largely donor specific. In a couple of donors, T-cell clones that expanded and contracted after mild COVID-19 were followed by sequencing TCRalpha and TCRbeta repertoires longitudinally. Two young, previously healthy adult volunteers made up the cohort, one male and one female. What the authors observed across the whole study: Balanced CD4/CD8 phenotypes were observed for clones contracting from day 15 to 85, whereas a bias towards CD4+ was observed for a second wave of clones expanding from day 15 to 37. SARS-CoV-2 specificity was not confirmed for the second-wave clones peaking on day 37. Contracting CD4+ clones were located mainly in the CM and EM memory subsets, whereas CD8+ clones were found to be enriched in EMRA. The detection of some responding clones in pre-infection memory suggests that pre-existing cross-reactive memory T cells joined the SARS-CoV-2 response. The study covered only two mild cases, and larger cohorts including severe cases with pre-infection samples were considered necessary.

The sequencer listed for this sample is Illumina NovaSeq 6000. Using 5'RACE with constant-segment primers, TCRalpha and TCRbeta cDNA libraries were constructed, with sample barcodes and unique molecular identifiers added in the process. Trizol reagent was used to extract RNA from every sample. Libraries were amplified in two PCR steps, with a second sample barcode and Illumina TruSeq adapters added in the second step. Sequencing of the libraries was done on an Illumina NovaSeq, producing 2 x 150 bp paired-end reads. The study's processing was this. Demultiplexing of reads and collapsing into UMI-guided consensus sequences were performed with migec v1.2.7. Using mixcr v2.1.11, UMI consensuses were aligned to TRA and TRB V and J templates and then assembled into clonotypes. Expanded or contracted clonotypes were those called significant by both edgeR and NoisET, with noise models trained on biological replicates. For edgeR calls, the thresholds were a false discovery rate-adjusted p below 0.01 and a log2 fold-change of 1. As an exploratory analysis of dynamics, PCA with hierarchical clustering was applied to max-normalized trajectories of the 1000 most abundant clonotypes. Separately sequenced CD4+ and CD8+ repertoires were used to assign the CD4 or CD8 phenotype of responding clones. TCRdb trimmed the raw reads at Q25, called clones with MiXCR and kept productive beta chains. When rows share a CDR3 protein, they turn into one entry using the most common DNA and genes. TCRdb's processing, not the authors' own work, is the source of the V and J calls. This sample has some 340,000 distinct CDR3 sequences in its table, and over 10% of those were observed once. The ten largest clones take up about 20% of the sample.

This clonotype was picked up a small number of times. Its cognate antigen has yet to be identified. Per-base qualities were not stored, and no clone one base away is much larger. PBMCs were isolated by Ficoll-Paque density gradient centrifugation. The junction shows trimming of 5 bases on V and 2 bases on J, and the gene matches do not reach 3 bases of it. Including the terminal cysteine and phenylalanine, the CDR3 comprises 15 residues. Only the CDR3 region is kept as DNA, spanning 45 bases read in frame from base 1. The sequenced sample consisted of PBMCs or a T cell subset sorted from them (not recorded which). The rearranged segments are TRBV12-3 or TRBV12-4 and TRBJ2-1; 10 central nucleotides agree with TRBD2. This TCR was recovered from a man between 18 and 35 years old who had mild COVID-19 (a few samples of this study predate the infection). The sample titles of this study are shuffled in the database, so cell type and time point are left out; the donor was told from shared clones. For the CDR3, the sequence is CASSRSGGAYNEQFF. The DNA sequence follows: TGTGCCAGCAGTCGGAGCGGGGGGGCCTACAATGAGCAGTTCTTC.